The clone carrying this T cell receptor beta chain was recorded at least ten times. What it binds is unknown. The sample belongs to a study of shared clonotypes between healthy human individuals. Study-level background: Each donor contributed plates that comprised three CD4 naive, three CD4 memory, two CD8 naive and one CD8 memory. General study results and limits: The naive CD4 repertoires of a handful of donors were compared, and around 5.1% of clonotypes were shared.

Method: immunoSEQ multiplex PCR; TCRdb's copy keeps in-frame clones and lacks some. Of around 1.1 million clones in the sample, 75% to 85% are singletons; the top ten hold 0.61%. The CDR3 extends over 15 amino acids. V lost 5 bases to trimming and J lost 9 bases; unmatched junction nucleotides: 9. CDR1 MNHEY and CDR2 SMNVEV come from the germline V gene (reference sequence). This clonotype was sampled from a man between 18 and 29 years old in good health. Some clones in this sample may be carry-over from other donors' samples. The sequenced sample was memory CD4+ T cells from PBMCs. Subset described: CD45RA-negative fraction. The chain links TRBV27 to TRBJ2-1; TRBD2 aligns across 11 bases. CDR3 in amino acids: CASSLTSGRGGEQFF. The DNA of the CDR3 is TGTGCCAGCAGTCTAACTAGCGGGAGAGGGGGTGAGCAGTTCTTC.